This TCR beta chain emerged from a study of T cells expressing NK-cell markers (dated by TCRdb to 2018 to 2021). Broadly, across the study: Several donors provided sorted CD3+CD56+NKG2C+, CD3+CD56+NKG2C- and CD3+CD56-NKG2C+ T-cell subsets, whose TCR beta-chain repertoires were profiled. The libraries were sequenced on Illumina HiSeq 2000/2500, MiSeq or NextSeq, producing 2 x 150 bp reads. Randomly selected healthy volunteers, three men and five women, were used as the eight sequenced donors. Of the eight sequenced donors, seven were found to be HCMV-seropositive and one was found to be HCMV-seronegative. Broader findings and caveats from the paper: Whether the expanded NKG2C-expressing T cell clones were specific for HCMV antigens remained unclear. In six donors, the dominant CD3+CD56+NKG2C+ clonotypes ranked among the top 10 CD8+ clonotypes, making up about 1.0-7.0% of CD8+ T cells. Those dominant clonotypes were again the most abundant among CD3+CD56-NKG2C+ cells in four donors, at about 28.3-65%.

Sequencing relied on an Illumina HiSeq 2000. 5'RACE template switching, by which a universal primer site and unique molecular identifiers were added, was used to make TCR beta cDNA libraries. Priming for cDNA synthesis came from the TCR beta constant segment, and two successive PCR amplification steps followed. Regarding the original processing steps: MIGEC was used to demultiplex reads and group reads by UMI, and MiTCR was used to assemble and quantify clonotypes. To exclude erroneous sequences, any TCR cDNA sequence not supported by at least two reads was discarded. The tcR package was used for downstream repertoire analysis, with clonotypes matched between fractions based on CDR3 nucleotide sequence plus V segment. VDJmatch was used to annotate antigen specificity against VDJdb, with one amino acid substitution in CDR3 allowed. After reprocessing by TCRdb, each CDR3 protein sequence is one entry, and no DNA is given. TCRdb's processing, not the study's, gives the V and J calls here. The sample's own table lists 130,000 to 150,000 distinct CDR3 sequences. The ten top clones hold around 10% of the sample.

As regards this clonotype: The clone's antigen remains unknown.

From the germline V gene, CDR1 is SGHVS and CDR2 is FNYEAQ. The CDR3 measures 15 amino acids from cysteine to phenylalanine. DNA is not on record. HCMV serostatus was determined by detecting HCMV-specific IgG in serum with a commercial ELISA kit. Peripheral blood mononuclear cells were isolated from blood by Ficoll density gradient centrifugation. Source material: blood T cells: a sorted CD56 or NKG2C T cell subset, CD4+ or CD8+ T cells, or bulk PBMC T cells (not recorded which). The clonotype was recovered from a man between 18 and 35 years old in good health. Donor details come from another sample of the same person, matched by shared clones. Recombination connected TRBV7-6 to TRBJ2-1; without DNA, the TCRdb call of TRBD2 cannot be checked. Here the CDR3 is given as CASSLAGRDYNEQFF.